The T cell receptor (beta chain) under discussion was sequenced for a study of T cells in Graves' hyperthyroidism and ophthalmopathy. This CDR3 has 16 amino acids. Trimming took 5 bases from V and 4 from J; bases not matched to a gene: 6. Germline CDR1 SGHTA, CDR2 FQGTGA. PBMCs were collected from an approximately 10 ml volume of fresh peripheral blood. There are many counts of this clonotype. The CDR3 regions of TCR beta were amplified from RNA transcripts. The primer set for the first-round RT-PCR of the TCR CDR3 was HTBI. MiXCR was run by TCRdb on the multiplex PCR reads, yielding one entry per CDR3 protein. The data show 500,000 to 800,000 distinct CDR3 sequences, about 14% seen once.

The sequence came from a woman in her 50s with Graves' ophthalmopathy. The chain uses TRBV7-3 and TRBJ2-3, with 13 nucleotides matching TRBD2. The specimen was blood. The CDR3: CASSPTSGRSADTQYF. CDR3 nucleotide sequence: TGTGCCAGCAGCCCGACTAGCGGGAGGTCGGCAGATACGCAGTATTTT. The full variable domain, rest sourced from reference TRBV7-3 and TRBJ2-3, is GAGVSQTPSNKVTEKGKYVELRCDPISGHTALYWYRQSLGQGPEFLIYFQGTGAADDSGLPNDRFFAVRPEGSVSTLKIQRTERGDSAVYLCASSPTSGRSADTQYFGPGTRLTVL.